The 3 T cell receptor beta chains reported below all come from one sample, sequenced in a study of cytomegalovirus exposure and HLA in healthy donors. The PCR contained 60 Vbeta and 13 Jbeta primers. Libraries were prepared by immunoSEQ multiplex PCR; TCRdb keeps only in-frame clonotypes and omits some of them. The data contain fewer than 200,000 clones, less than 80% of them singletons. Source material: PBMCs. These receptors were obtained from a female donor in good health and CMV-seronegative.

This clone was counted a single time. The rearrangement joins TRBV4-3 to TRBJ2-1; 10 bases are shared with TRBD2. Germline loops: CDR1 LGHNA, CDR2 YSLEER. The CDR3 contains 16 residues. The trim removed 0 bases at V and 9 bases at J, leaving 8 bases unmatched. The CDR3 nucleotides read TGCGCCAGCAGCCAAGATAAGCGGGGGGGCGGGAGTGAGCAGTTCTTC. It translates to CASSQDKRGGGSEQFF.

The chain carries TRBV19 and TRBJ2-7, with 8 bases lining up with TRBD1. The CDR3 extends over 15 amino acids. The J segment lost 0 bases and the V segment lost 3 bases, leaving 4 bases of the junction unmatched. Germline values: CDR1 LNHDA, CDR2 SQIVND (reference sequence). The CDR3 here is CASSIYGTGSYEQYF. In DNA form, the CDR3 reads TGTGCCAGTAGTATTTACGGGACAGGCTCCTACGAGCAGTACTTC.

The rearrangement links TRBV18 to TRBJ1-1; D is unresolved. CDR3 length: 14 amino acids. Germline V gene data show CDR1 as KGHSH and CDR2 as LQKENI. V shed 2 bases and J shed 0 bases, with 7 bases lying between them. CDR3 bases: TGTGCCAGCTCACCAGATTGGCTGAACACTGAAGCTTTCTTT. It translates to CASSPDWLNTEAFF. The full variable domain, with the rest looked up from reference TRBV18 and TRBJ1-1, is NAGVMQNPRHLVRRRGQEARLRCSPMKGHSHVYWYRQLPEEGLKFMVYLQKENIIDESGMPKERFSAEFPKEGPSILRIQQVVRGDSAAYFCASSPDWLNTEAFFGQGTRLTVV.